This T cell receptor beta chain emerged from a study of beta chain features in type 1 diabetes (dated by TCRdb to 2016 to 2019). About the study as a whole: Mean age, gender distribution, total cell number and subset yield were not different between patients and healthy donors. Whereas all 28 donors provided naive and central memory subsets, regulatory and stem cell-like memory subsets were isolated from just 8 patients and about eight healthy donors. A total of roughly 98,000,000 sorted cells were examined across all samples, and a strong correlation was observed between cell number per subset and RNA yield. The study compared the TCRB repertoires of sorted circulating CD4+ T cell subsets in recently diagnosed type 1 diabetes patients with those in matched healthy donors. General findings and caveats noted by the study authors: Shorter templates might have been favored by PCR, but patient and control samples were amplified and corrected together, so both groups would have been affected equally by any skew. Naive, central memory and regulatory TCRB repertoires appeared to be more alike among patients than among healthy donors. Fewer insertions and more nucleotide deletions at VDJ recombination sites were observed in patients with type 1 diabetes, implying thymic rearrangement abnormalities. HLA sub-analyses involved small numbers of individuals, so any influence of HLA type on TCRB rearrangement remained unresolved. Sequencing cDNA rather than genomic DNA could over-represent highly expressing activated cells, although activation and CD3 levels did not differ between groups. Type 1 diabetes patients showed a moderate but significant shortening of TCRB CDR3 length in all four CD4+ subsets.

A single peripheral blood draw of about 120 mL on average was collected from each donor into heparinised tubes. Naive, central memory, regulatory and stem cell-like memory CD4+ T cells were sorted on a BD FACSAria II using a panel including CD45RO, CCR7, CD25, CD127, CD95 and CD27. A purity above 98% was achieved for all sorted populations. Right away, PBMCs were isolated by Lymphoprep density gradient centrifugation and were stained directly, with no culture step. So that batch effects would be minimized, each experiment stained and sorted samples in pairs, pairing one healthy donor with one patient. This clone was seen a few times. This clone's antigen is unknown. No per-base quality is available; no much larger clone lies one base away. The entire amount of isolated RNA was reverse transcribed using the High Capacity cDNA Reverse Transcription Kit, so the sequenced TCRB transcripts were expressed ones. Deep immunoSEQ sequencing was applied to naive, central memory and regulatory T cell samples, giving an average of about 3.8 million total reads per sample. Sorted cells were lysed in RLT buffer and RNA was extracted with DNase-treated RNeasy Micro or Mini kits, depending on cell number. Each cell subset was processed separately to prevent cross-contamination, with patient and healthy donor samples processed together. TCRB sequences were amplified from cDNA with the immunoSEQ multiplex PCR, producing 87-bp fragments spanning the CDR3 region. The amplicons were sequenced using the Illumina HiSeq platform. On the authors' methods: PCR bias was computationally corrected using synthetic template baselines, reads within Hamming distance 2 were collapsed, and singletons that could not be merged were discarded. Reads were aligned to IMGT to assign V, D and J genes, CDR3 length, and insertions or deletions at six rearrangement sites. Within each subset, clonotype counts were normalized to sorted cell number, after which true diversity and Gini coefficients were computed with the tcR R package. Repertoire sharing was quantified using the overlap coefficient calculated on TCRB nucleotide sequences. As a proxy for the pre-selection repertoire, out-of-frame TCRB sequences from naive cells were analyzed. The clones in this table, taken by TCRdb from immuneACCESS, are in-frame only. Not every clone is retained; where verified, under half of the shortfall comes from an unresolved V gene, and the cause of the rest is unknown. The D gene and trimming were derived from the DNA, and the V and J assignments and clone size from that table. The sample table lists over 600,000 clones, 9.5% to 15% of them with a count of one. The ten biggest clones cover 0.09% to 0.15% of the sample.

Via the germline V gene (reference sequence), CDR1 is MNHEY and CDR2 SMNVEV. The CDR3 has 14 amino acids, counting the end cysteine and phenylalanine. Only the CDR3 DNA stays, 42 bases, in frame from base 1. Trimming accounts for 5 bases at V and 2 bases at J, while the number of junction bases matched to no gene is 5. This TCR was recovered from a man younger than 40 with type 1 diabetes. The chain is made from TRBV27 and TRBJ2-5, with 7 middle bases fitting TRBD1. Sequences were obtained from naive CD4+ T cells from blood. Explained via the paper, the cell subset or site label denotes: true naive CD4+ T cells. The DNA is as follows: TGTGCCAGCAGTCACCGGGACAGTCAAGAGACCCAGTACTTC. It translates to CASSHRDSQETQYF.